This section outlines one T cell receptor beta chain sequence together with its context. This sample's treatment: around 19 received Ad26.COV2.S at low or high dose, single or two shots; about 5 received placebo; per-sample allocation not given. Day 63 following the first vaccine or placebo injection was when the samples were taken. This sample is part of a study of Ad26.COV2.S vaccination and SARS-CoV-2 variants. This CDR3 is 18 amino acids long. Germline CDR1 reads MGHRA; CDR2 reads YSYEKL. J gave up 2 bases and V 4 bases, and 11 bases lay outside the gene matches. The assay was immunoSEQ multiplex PCR, and TCRdb's table has in-frame clones only and misses some. There are about 350,000 clones in the sample; approximately 81% occur only once, and roughly 3.5% lies in the top ten.

The receptor comes from a person aged 18-65 years who received the Ad26.COV2.S COVID-19 vaccine or a placebo. Sequenced here: peripheral blood, sampled in a trial of Ad26.COV2.S vaccine versus placebo. The rearrangement uses TRBV4-1 and TRBJ2-2, with TRBD2 identical over 9 bases. The CDR3 nucleotides are TGCGCCAGCAGCCCCCAAGCCCTAGCGGGGATCAACACCGGGGAGCTGTTTTTT. Its translation is CASSPQALAGINTGELFF.